This record concerns one T cell receptor (beta chain) sequence. Antigen unknown. The record originates from a study of T-cell reconstitution after alpha-beta-depleted transplantation in children. Overall study findings and caveats: Where alpha-beta T cells came from about two months after transplant was reportedly several hundred expanded graft clones. Among T cells one year after transplant, newly produced cells accounted for most counts and diversity.

For TCRbeta, the library was prepared with unique molecular identifiers. TCRdb independently ran MiXCR on the PCR reads; one entry per CDR3 protein. The table has around 450,000 distinct CDR3 sequences, under 20% seen once. This receptor was obtained from a boy younger than two who had a stem cell transplant for Wiskott-Aldrich syndrome, so the T cells may come from the graft donor. The specimen comprised PBMCs, mostly from graft donor cells, sampled 360 days after TCRalphabeta/CD19-depleted stem cell transplant.

The CDR3 nucleotides read TGTGCCAGCTCAAAGTTACCAGGACGAAACTTCCAAGAGACCCAGTACTTC. The encoded protein is CASSKLPGRNFQETQYF. The chain carries TRBV18 and TRBJ2-5, with no clear D. The CDR3 loop spans 17 amino acids. Germline V gene data show CDR1 as KGHSH and CDR2 as LQKENI. The V end was cut by 5 bases, the J end by 1 base, with 20 bases between.